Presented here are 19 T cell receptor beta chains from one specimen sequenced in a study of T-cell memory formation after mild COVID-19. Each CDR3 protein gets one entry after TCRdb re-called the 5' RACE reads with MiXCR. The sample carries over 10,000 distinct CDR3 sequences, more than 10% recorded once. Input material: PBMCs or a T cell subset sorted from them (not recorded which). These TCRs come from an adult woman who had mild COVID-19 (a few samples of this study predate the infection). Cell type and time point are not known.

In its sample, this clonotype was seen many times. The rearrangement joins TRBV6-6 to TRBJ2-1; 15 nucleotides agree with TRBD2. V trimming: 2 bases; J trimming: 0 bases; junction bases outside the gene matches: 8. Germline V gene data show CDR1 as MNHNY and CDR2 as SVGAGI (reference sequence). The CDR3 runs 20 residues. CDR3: CASSYPGLAGGLYSYNEQFF. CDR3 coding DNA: TGTGCCAGCAGTTACCCGGGACTAGCGGGGGGATTATACTCCTACAATGAGCAGTTCTTC.

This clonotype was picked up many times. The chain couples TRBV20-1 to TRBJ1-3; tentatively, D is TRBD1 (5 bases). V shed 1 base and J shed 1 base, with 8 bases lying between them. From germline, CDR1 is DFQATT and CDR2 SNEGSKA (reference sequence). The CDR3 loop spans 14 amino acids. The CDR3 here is CSARGQGSGNTIYF. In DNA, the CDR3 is TGCAGTGCTAGAGGGCAGGGATCTGGAAACACCATATATTTT.

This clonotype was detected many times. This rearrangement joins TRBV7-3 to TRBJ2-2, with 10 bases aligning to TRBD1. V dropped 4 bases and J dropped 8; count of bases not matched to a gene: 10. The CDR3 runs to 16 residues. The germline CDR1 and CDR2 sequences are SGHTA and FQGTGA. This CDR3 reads CASSSPGQGITGELFF. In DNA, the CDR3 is TGTGCCAGCAGCTCGCCGGGACAGGGGATAACGGGGGAGCTGTTTTTT.

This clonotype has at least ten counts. CDR3 loop: CASSKRAGVSYEQYF. CDR3 DNA: TGTGCCAGCAGCAAACGGGCAGGGGTCTCCTACGAGCAGTACTTC. This chain connects TRBV21-1 to TRBJ2-7; TRBD1 is the table's D call and was not checked against the DNA. TRBV21-1 is labeled a pseudogene. The CDR3 consists of 15 residues.

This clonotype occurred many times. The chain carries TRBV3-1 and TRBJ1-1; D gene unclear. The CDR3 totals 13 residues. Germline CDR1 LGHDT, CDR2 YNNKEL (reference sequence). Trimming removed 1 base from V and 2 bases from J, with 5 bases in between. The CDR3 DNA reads TGTGCCAGCAGCCAAGGGAGTAACACTGAAGCTTTCTTT. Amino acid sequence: CASSQGSNTEAFF.

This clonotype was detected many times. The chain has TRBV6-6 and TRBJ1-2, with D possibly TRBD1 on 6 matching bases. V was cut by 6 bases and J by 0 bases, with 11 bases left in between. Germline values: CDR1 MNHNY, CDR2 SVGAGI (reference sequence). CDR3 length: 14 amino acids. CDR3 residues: CASRAGTTNYGYTF. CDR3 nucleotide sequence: TGTGCCAGCAGGGCCGGGACAACTAACTATGGCTACACCTTC.

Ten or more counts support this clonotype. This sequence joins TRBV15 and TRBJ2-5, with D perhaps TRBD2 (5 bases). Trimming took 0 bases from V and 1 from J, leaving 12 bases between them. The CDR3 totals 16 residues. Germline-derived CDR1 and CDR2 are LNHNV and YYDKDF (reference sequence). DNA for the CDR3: TGTGCCACCAGCAGAGATCTGCTTGCGGGCCAAGAGACCCAGTACTTC. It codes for CATSRDLLAGQETQYF.

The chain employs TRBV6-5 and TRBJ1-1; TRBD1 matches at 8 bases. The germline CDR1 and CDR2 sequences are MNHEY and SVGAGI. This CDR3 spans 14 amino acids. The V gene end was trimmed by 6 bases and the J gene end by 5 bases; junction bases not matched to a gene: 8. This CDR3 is CASSRDRGGTEAFF. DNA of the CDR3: TGTGCCAGCAGCCGAGACAGGGGTGGGACTGAAGCTTTCTTT.

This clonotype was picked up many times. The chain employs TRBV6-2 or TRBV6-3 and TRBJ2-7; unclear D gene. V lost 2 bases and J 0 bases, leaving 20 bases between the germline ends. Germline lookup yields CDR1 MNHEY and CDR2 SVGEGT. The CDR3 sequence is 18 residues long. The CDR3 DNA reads TGTGCCAGCAGTTACGATCTTTTAGGGATTTACAGCTCCTACGAGCAGTACTTC. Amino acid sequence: CASSYDLLGIYSSYEQYF.

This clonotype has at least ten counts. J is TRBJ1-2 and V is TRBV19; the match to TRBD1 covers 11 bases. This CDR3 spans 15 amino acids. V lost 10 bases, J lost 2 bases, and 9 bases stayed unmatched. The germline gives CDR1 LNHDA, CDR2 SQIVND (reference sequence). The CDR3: CATQEDRGPNYGYTF. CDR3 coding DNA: TGTGCCACGCAAGAGGACAGGGGGCCGAACTATGGCTACACCTTC. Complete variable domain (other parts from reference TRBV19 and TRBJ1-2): DGGITQSPKYLFRKEGQNVTLSCEQNLNHDAMYWYRQDPGQGLRLIYYSQIVNDFQKGDIAEGYSVSREKKESFPLTVTSAQKNPTAFYLCATQEDRGPNYGYTFGSGTRLTVV.

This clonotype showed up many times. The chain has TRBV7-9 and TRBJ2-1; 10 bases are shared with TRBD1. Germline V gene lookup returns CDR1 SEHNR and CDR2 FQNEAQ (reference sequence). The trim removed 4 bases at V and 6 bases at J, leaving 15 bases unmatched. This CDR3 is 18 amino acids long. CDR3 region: CASSWMGFGTGDINEQFF. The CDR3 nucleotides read TGTGCCAGCAGCTGGATGGGGTTCGGGACAGGGGACATCAATGAGCAGTTCTTC.

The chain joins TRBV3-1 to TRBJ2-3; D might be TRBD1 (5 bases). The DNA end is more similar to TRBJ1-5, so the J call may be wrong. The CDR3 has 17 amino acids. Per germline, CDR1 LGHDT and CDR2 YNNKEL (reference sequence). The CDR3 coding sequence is TGTGCCAGCAGCCAGTTGAACTGGGGCATCATTTCGGATACGCAGCATTTT. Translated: CASSQLNWGIISDTQHF.

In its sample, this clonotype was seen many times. Here the CDR3 reads CATSTDRATSTDTQYF. CDR3 nucleotide sequence: TGTGCCACCAGCACGGACAGGGCTACTAGCACAGATACGCAGTATTTT. The rearrangement uses TRBV15 and TRBJ2-3; 8 bases agree with TRBD1. J gave up 0 bases and V 4 bases, and 6 bases lay outside the gene matches. This CDR3 is 16 amino acids long. The germline V gene has CDR1 LNHNV and CDR2 YYDKDF (reference sequence).

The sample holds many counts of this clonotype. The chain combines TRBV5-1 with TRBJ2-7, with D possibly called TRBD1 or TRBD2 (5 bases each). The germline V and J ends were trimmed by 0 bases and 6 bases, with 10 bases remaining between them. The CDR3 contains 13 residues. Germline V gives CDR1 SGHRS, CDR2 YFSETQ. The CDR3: CASSLAEGREQYF. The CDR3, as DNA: TGCGCCAGCAGCTTGGCCGAGGGGCGCGAGCAGTACTTC.

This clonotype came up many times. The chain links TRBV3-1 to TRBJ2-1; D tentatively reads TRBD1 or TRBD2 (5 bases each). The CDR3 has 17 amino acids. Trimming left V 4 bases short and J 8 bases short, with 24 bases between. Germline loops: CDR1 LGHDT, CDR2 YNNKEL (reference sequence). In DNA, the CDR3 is TGTGCCAGCAGCCCACATCGAGGGGCGGTCCACGACTATGAGCAGTTCTTC. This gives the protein CASSPHRGAVHDYEQFF.

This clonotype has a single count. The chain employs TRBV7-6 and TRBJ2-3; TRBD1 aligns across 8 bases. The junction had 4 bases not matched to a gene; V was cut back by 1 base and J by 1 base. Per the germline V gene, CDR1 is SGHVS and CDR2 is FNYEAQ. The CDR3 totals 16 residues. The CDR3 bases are TGTGCCAGCAGCTTAGTGACAGGGGTCCGCACAGATACGCAGTATTTT. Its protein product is CASSLVTGVRTDTQYF.

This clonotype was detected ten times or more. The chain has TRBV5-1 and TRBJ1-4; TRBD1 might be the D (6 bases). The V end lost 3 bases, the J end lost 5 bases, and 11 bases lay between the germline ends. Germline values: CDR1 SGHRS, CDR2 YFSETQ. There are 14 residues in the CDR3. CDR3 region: CASSSTGQNEKLFF. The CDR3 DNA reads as TGCGCCAGCAGCTCAACAGGGCAGAATGAAAAACTGTTTTTT.

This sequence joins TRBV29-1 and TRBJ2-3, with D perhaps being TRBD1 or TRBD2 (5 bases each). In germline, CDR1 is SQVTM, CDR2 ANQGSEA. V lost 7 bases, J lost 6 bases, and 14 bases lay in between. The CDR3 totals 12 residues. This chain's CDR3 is CSAGTQADTQYF. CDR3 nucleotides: TGCAGCGCGGGGACCCAGGCGGATACGCAGTATTTT.

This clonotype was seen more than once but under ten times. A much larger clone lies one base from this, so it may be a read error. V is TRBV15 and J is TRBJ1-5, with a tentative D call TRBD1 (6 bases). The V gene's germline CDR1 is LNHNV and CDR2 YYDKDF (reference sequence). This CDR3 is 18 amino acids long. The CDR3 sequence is CATSRGYRSRGGNQPQNF. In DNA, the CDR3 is TGTGCCACCAGCAGAGGATATAGGTCCAGGGGCGGCAATCAGCCCCAGAATTTT.